Only a few counts were recorded for the clone carrying this T cell receptor beta chain. Antigen: not known. The source of the sample is a study of T cell repertoires in cytomegalovirus infection. Overall study: Recently described HLA-C-restricted plus well-studied HLA-B-restricted CMV epitopes were used. Indicated by public TCR beta signatures were CMV infection and matching HLA type.

Germline values: CDR1 SEHNR, CDR2 FQNEAQ (reference sequence). Deletions cut 5 bases from V and 1 base from J, with 8 bases between. The CDR3 length is 14 residues. TCRdb re-called the reads with MiXCR, one entry per CDR3 protein. The sample includes fewer than 900,000 distinct CDR3 sequences, roughly 29% of them seen just once. Study-wide findings and caveats: Clonotypes of TCR beta that were HLA-C-restricted and CMV-specific dominated the ex vivo response. Pooled public TCR beta family frequency picked out CMV carriers with the relevant HLA.

This specimen consisted of cultured CD8+ T cells from PBMCs, obtained from culture after CMV antigen stimulation. This TCR derives from a human donor in good health (CMV status not recorded). Some clones in this sample may be carry-over from other donors' samples. V gene TRBV7-9 combines with J gene TRBJ2-2, with no clear D. The CDR3 loop reads CASSPPWNTGELFF. CDR3 coding DNA: TGTGCCAGCAGCCCACCGTGGAACACCGGGGAGCTGTTTTTT. Variable domain in full (rest from reference TRBV7-9 and TRBJ2-2): DTGVSQNPRHKITKRGQNVTFRCDPISEHNRLYWYRQTLGQGPEFLTYFQNEAQLEKSRLLSDRFSAERPKGSFSTLEIQRTEQGDSAMYLCASSPPWNTGELFFGEGSRLTVL.